A selection of T cell receptor beta chains follows, all from one sample in a study of vaccination and CD4 T cells after COVID-19. These TCRs' antigens remain unknown. One entry per CDR3 protein, called by TCRdb with MiXCR from the PCR reads. Here the sample spans fewer than 6,500 distinct CDR3 sequences, nearly 35% being singletons. The sequencing input was CD4+ T cells from blood, cultured in vitro. All receptors come from a human donor in good health. Each CDR3 is given with its conserved first and last residue. A D gene is named only where the DNA matches it firmly.

D gene: .; CDR3 length: 13; J gene: TRBJ1-2; V gene: TRBV2; CDR3 protein: CASQPEANYGYTF
D gene: TRBD1; CDR3 length: 12; J gene: TRBJ2-7; V gene: TRBV20-1; CDR3 protein: CSARGQADEQYF
D gene: .; CDR3 length: 13; J gene: TRBJ1-6; V gene: TRBV6-5; CDR3 protein: CASSYERFSPLHF
D gene: .; CDR3 length: 16; J gene: TRBJ1-2; V gene: TRBV5-5; CDR3 protein: CASSLQPLSPRDGYTF
D gene: .; CDR3 length: 15; J gene: TRBJ2-2; V gene: TRBV6-5; CDR3 protein: CASSSDIYYTGELFF
D gene: .; CDR3 length: 16; J gene: TRBJ2-3; V gene: TRBV21-1; CDR3 protein: CASSRGGTPASDTQYF
D gene: .; CDR3 length: 10; J gene: TRBJ1-2; V gene: TRBV29-1; CDR3 protein: CSVDSYGYTF
D gene: .; CDR3 length: 16; J gene: TRBJ1-5; V gene: TRBV6-1; CDR3 protein: CASSPGNQLSNQPQHF
D gene: TRBD1; CDR3 length: 13; J gene: TRBJ1-5; V gene: TRBV20-1; CDR3 protein: CSARGQGAGPQHF
D gene: .; CDR3 length: 14; J gene: TRBJ1-2; V gene: TRBV15; CDR3 protein: CATSRDHGLGGYTF
D gene: TRBD1; CDR3 length: 16; J gene: TRBJ2-2; V gene: TRBV19; CDR3 protein: CASDERDRGHAGELFF
D gene: TRBD1; CDR3 length: 13; J gene: TRBJ1-6; V gene: TRBV12-3/TRBV12-4; CDR3 protein: CASSLRDRGSLHF
D gene: TRBD1; CDR3 length: 15; J gene: TRBJ1-2; V gene: TRBV20-1; CDR3 protein: CSAPPGTGGVSGYTF
D gene: .; CDR3 length: 14; J gene: TRBJ1-5; V gene: TRBV11-3; CDR3 protein: CASSSTSSRAPQHF
D gene: TRBD1; CDR3 length: 18; J gene: TRBJ1-6; V gene: TRBV19; CDR3 protein: CASSTRPTQGAYNSPLHF
D gene: TRBD2; CDR3 length: 14; J gene: TRBJ2-1; V gene: TRBV7-3; CDR3 protein: CASGPGGGHNEQFF
D gene: TRBD2; CDR3 length: 13; J gene: TRBJ2-7; V gene: TRBV10-3; CDR3 protein: CATRLAGGYEQYF
D gene: .; CDR3 length: 18; J gene: TRBJ1-1; V gene: TRBV6-5; CDR3 protein: CASSWSGKSPGMNTEAFF
D gene: TRBD2; CDR3 length: 14; J gene: TRBJ2-5; V gene: TRBV20-1; CDR3 protein: CSARQAGGKETQYF
D gene: .; CDR3 length: 13; J gene: TRBJ2-3; V gene: TRBV10-2; CDR3 protein: CASREAATDTQYF
D gene: .; CDR3 length: 12; J gene: TRBJ2-3; V gene: TRBV6-1; CDR3 protein: CASRPDLDTQYF
D gene: TRBD1; CDR3 length: 14; J gene: TRBJ2-7; V gene: TRBV7-3; CDR3 protein: CASSSSGQGKEQYF
D gene: .; CDR3 length: 15; J gene: TRBJ1-3; V gene: TRBV28; CDR3 protein: CASSPSWAEGNTIYF
D gene: .; CDR3 length: 14; J gene: TRBJ1-1; V gene: TRBV5-4; CDR3 protein: CASSLGQGGTEAFF
D gene: TRBD1; CDR3 length: 13; J gene: TRBJ1-1; V gene: TRBV6-1; CDR3 protein: CASSRTGITKAFF
D gene: .; CDR3 length: 14; J gene: TRBJ1-1; V gene: TRBV25-1; CDR3 protein: CASSSPEGSAEAFF
D gene: TRBD2; CDR3 length: 17; J gene: TRBJ2-1; V gene: TRBV20-1; CDR3 protein: CSARDPAGGQVYNEQFF
D gene: .; CDR3 length: 13; J gene: TRBJ2-1; V gene: TRBV6-1; CDR3 protein: CATNPGAYNEQFF
D gene: .; CDR3 length: 13; J gene: TRBJ2-2; V gene: TRBV5-1; CDR3 protein: CASSYDNSGELFF
D gene: .; CDR3 length: 12; J gene: TRBJ1-2; V gene: TRBV6-1; CDR3 protein: CASPGQYYGYTF
D gene: TRBD2; CDR3 length: 15; J gene: TRBJ2-3; V gene: TRBV29-1; CDR3 protein: CSVEEGLAVADTQYF
D gene: .; CDR3 length: 15; J gene: TRBJ2-1; V gene: TRBV4-1; CDR3 protein: CASSQADLAYNEQFF
D gene: TRBD1; CDR3 length: 15; J gene: TRBJ2-7; V gene: TRBV7-9; CDR3 protein: CASTLGTGRMYEQYF
D gene: .; CDR3 length: 11; J gene: TRBJ1-1; V gene: TRBV19; CDR3 protein: CASSLNTEAFF
D gene: .; CDR3 length: 17; J gene: TRBJ1-1; V gene: TRBV27; CDR3 protein: CASKILAWGAMNTEAFF
D gene: TRBD2; CDR3 length: 16; J gene: TRBJ2-2; V gene: TRBV20-1; CDR3 protein: CSASPSGGLYTGELFF
D gene: TRBD2; CDR3 length: 15; J gene: TRBJ2-5; V gene: TRBV12-3/TRBV12-4; CDR3 protein: CASRRELAGQETQYF
D gene: TRBD1; CDR3 length: 15; J gene: TRBJ2-2; V gene: TRBV7-3; CDR3 protein: CASSSGQGSTGELFF
D gene: TRBD1; CDR3 length: 14; J gene: TRBJ1-1; V gene: TRBV7-3; CDR3 protein: CASSLTAGQVRAFF
D gene: .; CDR3 length: 13; J gene: TRBJ1-4; V gene: TRBV7-9; CDR3 protein: CASSSDGVGKLFF
D gene: .; CDR3 length: 12; J gene: TRBJ1-5; V gene: TRBV27; CDR3 protein: CASRGGNQPQHF
D gene: .; CDR3 length: 15; J gene: TRBJ1-1; V gene: TRBV12-3/TRBV12-4; CDR3 protein: CASRLTGYMNTEAFF
D gene: TRBD1; CDR3 length: 15; J gene: TRBJ1-2; V gene: TRBV6-1; CDR3 protein: CASSGPSGGVYGYTF
D gene: TRBD1; CDR3 length: 15; J gene: TRBJ2-7; V gene: TRBV20-1; CDR3 protein: CSAYPGTGDFYEQYF
D gene: .; CDR3 length: 17; J gene: TRBJ1-1; V gene: TRBV6-5; CDR3 protein: CASSYTGQGKMNTEAFF
D gene: .; CDR3 length: 14; J gene: TRBJ1-1; V gene: TRBV20-1; CDR3 protein: CSANLSGLDTEAFF
D gene: .; CDR3 length: 15; J gene: TRBJ2-5; V gene: TRBV20-1; CDR3 protein: CSAMTGFALGETQYF
D gene: .; CDR3 length: 13; J gene: TRBJ2-7; V gene: TRBV6-5; CDR3 protein: CASSSGQLDEQYF
D gene: TRBD1; CDR3 length: 15; J gene: TRBJ1-5; V gene: TRBV7-8; CDR3 protein: CASTGTGRGDQPQHF
D gene: .; CDR3 length: 15; J gene: TRBJ1-6; V gene: TRBV2; CDR3 protein: CASSEIWAGSSPLHF
D gene: .; CDR3 length: 13; J gene: TRBJ2-5; V gene: TRBV14; CDR3 protein: CASSQVGQETQYF
D gene: TRBD1; CDR3 length: 15; J gene: TRBJ1-1; V gene: TRBV12-3/TRBV12-4; CDR3 protein: CASSQGQGGITEAFF
D gene: TRBD2; CDR3 length: 16; J gene: TRBJ2-3; V gene: TRBV20-1; CDR3 protein: CSARLAGGHWADTQYF
D gene: .; CDR3 length: 16; J gene: TRBJ2-6; V gene: TRBV27; CDR3 protein: CASSSTFPSGANVLTF
D gene: .; CDR3 length: 12; J gene: TRBJ2-5; V gene: TRBV9; CDR3 protein: CASSVGEGPQYF
D gene: .; CDR3 length: 13; J gene: TRBJ1-5; V gene: TRBV7-9; CDR3 protein: CASSLGSDQPQHF
D gene: .; CDR3 length: 13; J gene: TRBJ1-6; V gene: TRBV19; CDR3 protein: CASSETPASPLHF
D gene: .; CDR3 length: 13; J gene: TRBJ1-1; V gene: TRBV6-1; CDR3 protein: CASNLVGGSEAFF
D gene: .; CDR3 length: 12; J gene: TRBJ2-3; V gene: TRBV11-2; CDR3 protein: CASSKYTDTQYF
D gene: .; CDR3 length: 15; J gene: TRBJ1-1; V gene: TRBV20-1; CDR3 protein: CSARPPGRGDAEAFF